Listed below are T cell receptor beta chains from one sample, sequenced in a study of blood T cell repertoires in COVID-19. TCRdb's copy holds only in-frame clones and misses some; the assay was immunoSEQ multiplex PCR. The top ten clones hold 1.9% of a sample with 200,000 to 250,000 clones, 75% to 95% of them seen once. The sequenced material came from PBMCs or T cells enriched from blood (not recorded which). These receptors originate from a woman aged 18-29 years who had recovered from COVID-19. Both conserved end residues are part of each CDR3. D genes are given only for firm matches. Expanded clones get a size class; other rows say once, few or many, or leave the size out.

>TRBD1|TRBV25-1|-|15|TRBJ1-4
TGTGCCAGCACTCCGAGACAGGGTCGGGATGAAAAACTGTTTTTT
CASTPRQGRDEKLFF
>TRBD1|TRBV5-1|-|15|TRBJ1-1
TGCGCCAGCAGCTTGGGGGACAGGGGGCGAGTTGAAGCTTTCTTT
CASSLGDRGRVEAFF
>-|TRBV27|-|16|TRBJ2-7
TGTGCCAGCAGTGCCCCCCGGGTAACCCCCTTCCACGAGCAGTACTTC
CASSAPRVTPFHEQYF
>TRBD1|TRBV7-3|-|15|TRBJ1-2
TGTGCCAGCAAACCAGGGACAGGCCCCGGGTATGGCTACACCTTC
CASKPGTGPGYGYTF
>TRBD1|TRBV11-3|-|16|TRBJ1-3
TGTGCCAGCAGCCCTGACAGGGGGTTGTCTGGAAACACCATATATTTT
CASSPDRGLSGNTIYF
>-|TRBV19|-|15|TRBJ1-6
TGTGCCAGTAGTATTATCGGCAGGGTGGGATCACCCCTCCACTTT
CASSIIGRVGSPLHF
>-|TRBV4-2|-|14|TRBJ1-1
TGTGCCAGCAGTCTATCTCGGTCCCTCAATGGAGCTTTCTTT
CASSLSRSLNGAFF
>-|TRBV3-1/TRBV3-2|-|12|TRBJ1-2
TGTGCCAGCAGCCAAGCAGGCCGCGGCTACACCTTC
CASSQAGRGYTF
>-|TRBV4-1|-|14|TRBJ1-4
TGCGCCAGCAGCCAGGAAGAGGCCACGGAAAAACTGTTTTTT
CASSQEEATEKLFF
>TRBD1|TRBV15|once|15|TRBJ1-2
TGTGCCACCAGCAGAGATCGGACAGGGGACTATGGCTACACCTTC
CATSRDRTGDYGYTF
>-|TRBV7-9|-|16|TRBJ1-2
TGTGCCAGCAGCACCGCGGCTAGTTCAGGAGGCTATGGCTACACCTTC
CASSTAASSGGYGYTF
>-|TRBV2|once|14|TRBJ2-7
TGTGCCAGCAGTGACCCTGGGACAATCAGCGAGCAGTACTTC
CASSDPGTISEQYF
>-|TRBV7-3|-|14|TRBJ2-1
TGTGCCAGCAGCTTATCAGGGCGGGACTCCCGGTGGTTCTTC
CASSLSGRDSRWFF
>TRBD2|TRBV6-2/TRBV6-3|once|15|TRBJ2-1
TGTGCCAGCAGTCAAACGGGACAGGCGCTAGCGGGAGAGTTCTTC
CASSQTGQALAGEFF
>TRBD2|TRBV5-4|-|15|TRBJ2-7
TGTGCCAGCAGTCTAAGACTAGCGGGAGTGAACGAGCAGTACTTC
CASSLRLAGVNEQYF
>TRBD1|TRBV4-2|-|17|TRBJ2-2
TGTGCCAGCAGCCCCCTCCAGGGGGCACAGAACACCGGGGAGCTGTTTTTT
CASSPLQGAQNTGELFF
>TRBD1|TRBV7-3|-|13|TRBJ1-2
TGTGCCAGCAGCTTAGGGACAGGAGTTGGCTACACCTTC
CASSLGTGVGYTF
>-|TRBV21-1|few|18|TRBJ2-1
TGTGCCAGCAGCAAAAGATTCGGCGGGTGTAGCTCCTACAATGAGCAGTTCTTC
CASSKRFGGCSSYNEQFF
>-|TRBV2|-|13|TRBJ2-5
TGTGCCAGCAGTGAACAGATTTGGGAGACCCAGTACTTC
CASSEQIWETQYF
>-|TRBV7-2|-|14|TRBJ2-5
TGTGCCAGCAGCTTAGAATATAGCGCGGAGACCCAGTACTTC
CASSLEYSAETQYF
>TRBD2|TRBV4-1|few|13|TRBJ2-7
TGCGCCAGCAGCCACATGGGGGGGAGTGAGCAGTACTTC
CASSHMGGSEQYF
>TRBD1|TRBV3-1/TRBV3-2|-|14|TRBJ1-2
TGTGCCAGCAGCCCTGGACAGGTAGTATTCGGCTACACCTTC
CASSPGQVVFGYTF
>-|TRBV9|-|15|TRBJ1-3
TGTGCCAGCAGCTTCTCCGACAGCTCTGGAAACACCATATATTTT
CASSFSDSSGNTIYF
>-|TRBV18|-|12|TRBJ1-1
TGTGCCAGCTCGGCGCAGCGCACTGAAGCTTTCTTT
CASSAQRTEAFF
>TRBD2|TRBV5-1|-|18|TRBJ2-5
TGCGCCAGCAGTTGGGGACTAGCGGGAGTAAAAGTTCAAGAGACCCAGTACTTC
CASSWGLAGVKVQETQYF
>-|TRBV7-3|-|15|TRBJ2-5
TGTGCCAGCAGCTTAACGGGGACACCCCAAGAGACCCAGTACTTC
CASSLTGTPQETQYF
>-|TRBV5-8|-|13|TRBJ1-2
TGTGCCAGCAGCTTGGGGCGGGTTGGAGGCTACACCTTC
CASSLGRVGGYTF
>TRBD2|TRBV11-2|once|16|TRBJ2-2
TGTGCCAGCAGCTTAGCGACTAGCTCCGGTCCCGGGGAGCTGTTTTTT
CASSLATSSGPGELFF
>-|TRBV5-6|-|15|TRBJ2-3
TGTGCCAGCAGCTTACGAGTGGCGGGGTTGGTTACGCAGTATTTT
CASSLRVAGLVTQYF
>TRBD2|TRBV7-9|-|14|TRBJ2-7
TGTGCCAGCAGCTCCAGCGGGAGGACGGGGGAGCAGTACTTC
CASSSSGRTGEQYF
>-|TRBV20-1|-|14|TRBJ1-5
TGCAGTGCCAGTAACCGCTATAGCAATCAGCCCCAGCATTTT
CSASNRYSNQPQHF
>TRBD1|TRBV27|-|14|TRBJ2-7
TGTGCCAGCAGTTTCCGTGACAGGGCCCACGAGCAGTACTTC
CASSFRDRAHEQYF
>TRBD1|TRBV28|-|17|TRBJ2-5
TGTGCCAGCAGTTTATGGAGCTGGGACAGGGAGCAAGAGACCCAGTACTTC
CASSLWSWDREQETQYF
>-|TRBV20-1|-|15|TRBJ1-2
TGCAGTGCTAGTGAAGTAGCAACAGGTTCGAATGGCTACACCTTC
CSASEVATGSNGYTF
>-|TRBV5-1|-|13|TRBJ1-1
TGCGCCAGCAGCCCCTATACGAACACTGAAGCTTTCTTT
CASSPYTNTEAFF
>TRBD1|TRBV29-1|-|12|TRBJ2-1
TGCAGCGTTGAAGGGGACAGCAATGAGCAGTTCTTC
CSVEGDSNEQFF
>TRBD2|TRBV7-6|once|16|TRBJ2-3
TGTGCCAGCAGCTTAGAGAGCGGGAGGGCCGGTCGGACGCAGTATTTT
CASSLESGRAGRTQYF
>-|TRBV21-1|once|10|TRBJ2-5
TGTGCCAGAGTCTTTGGGACGGGAGACTTC
CARVFGTGDF
>-|TRBV28|-|14|TRBJ1-1
TGTGCCAGCAGTTGGGCGAATAGGAACACTGAAGCTTTCTTT
CASSWANRNTEAFF
>-|TRBV9|-|14|TRBJ1-1
TGTGCCAGCAGCGGAGGGGGACGGAACACTGAAGCTTTCTTT
CASSGGGRNTEAFF
>TRBD2|TRBV27|-|14|TRBJ2-1
TGTGCCAGCAGTGCTCAACTAGCGGGCAATGAGCAGTTCTTC
CASSAQLAGNEQFF
>TRBD1|TRBV27|-|18|TRBJ1-5
TGTGCCAGCAGCCCGACGGCGGGACAGATCCCGAGGGATCAGCCCCAGCATTTT
CASSPTAGQIPRDQPQHF
>-|TRBV9|once|13|TRBJ1-2
TGTGCCAGCAGCGCAGACAGAGGCTATGGCTACACCTTC
CASSADRGYGYTF
>TRBD2|TRBV7-8|-|14|TRBJ2-5
TGTGCCAGCAGCTTGCTAGCGGGAGGGGAGACCCAGTACTTC
CASSLLAGGETQYF
>TRBD1|TRBV6-5|-|15|TRBJ1-4
TGTGCCAGCAGCCCCGGGACAGTGACAAATGAAAAACTGTTTTTT
CASSPGTVTNEKLFF
>-|TRBV5-1|-|15|TRBJ2-3
TGCGCCAGCAGCTTGGAGGGCAGGGTTTTAGATACGCAGTATTTT
CASSLEGRVLDTQYF
>TRBD1|TRBV29-1|-|14|TRBJ1-4
TGCAGCGTTGTGATAGGGACAGGGAGTGAAAAACTGTTTTTT
CSVVIGTGSEKLFF
>TRBD1|TRBV6-6|once|15|TRBJ1-2
TGTGCCAGCAGTTACGCGACAGGGACCACCTATGGCTACACCTTC
CASSYATGTTYGYTF
>-|TRBV28|-|12|TRBJ1-5
TGTGCCAGCCGCACCGGGTTGCAGCCCCAGCATTTT
CASRTGLQPQHF
>TRBD1|TRBV11-3|few|15|TRBJ1-2
TGTGCCAGCAGCAGGGACAGGACGCCGAACTATGGCTACACCTTC
CASSRDRTPNYGYTF
>-|TRBV7-8|-|13|TRBJ1-1
TGTGCCAGCAGCTTCAGTATGAACACTGAAGCTTTCTTT
CASSFSMNTEAFF
>-|TRBV11-1|-|14|TRBJ2-1
TGTGCCAGCAGCTTAGGTCGGGGGGCGGGTGAGCAGTTCTTC
CASSLGRGAGEQFF
>-|TRBV5-1|-|16|TRBJ2-5
TGCGCCAGCAGCGGAGGCGGGACTCAGGGAGTAGAGACCCAGTACTTC
CASSGGGTQGVETQYF
>TRBD2|TRBV4-2|-|17|TRBJ2-2
TGTGCCAGCAGCCAAGGACTAGCGGGAGGGAACACCGGGGAGCTGTTTTTT
CASSQGLAGGNTGELFF
>-|TRBV28|few|13|TRBJ1-2
TGTGCCAGCAGTTTATGGGGGGCCTATGGCTACACCTTC
CASSLWGAYGYTF
>TRBD2|TRBV4-2|once|22|TRBJ2-5
TGTGCCAGCACCCAGCTGTTAGTCGACCCGGGACTAGCGGGAGAGGGGGGGGAGACCCAGTACTTC
CASTQLLVDPGLAGEGGETQYF
>TRBD1|TRBV7-8|-|12|TRBJ1-1
TGTGCCAGCAGCCACCACAGGGGGCCAGCTTTCTTT
CASSHHRGPAFF